This TCR beta chain was sequenced during a study of tumor and adjacent non-tumor tissue in lung cancer. The wider study: Patients comprised eleven to twelve adenocarcinoma, a couple of squamous cell carcinoma and 1 small cell lung cancer. Broader study findings: TCR diversity was significantly greater in tumor than normal lung tissue. Normal lung showed higher cumulative top 100 clone frequency than tumor.

The CDR3 extends over 15 amino acids. V was shortened by 4 bases and J by 5 bases, with 16 bases between the two germline ends. Germline loops: CDR1 SGHRS, CDR2 YFSETQ. RNA was extracted from bulk tissue without any cell sorting. Chemotherapy-naive patients with new lung cancer underwent thoracic surgery in China, August–late 2014. A modified ARM-PCR protocol with three rounds of nested PCR amplified TCRbeta. TCRdb fed the multiplex PCR reads into MiXCR, producing one record per CDR3 protein. The sample lists around 210,000 distinct CDR3 sequences, 70% to 75% occurring once. There are a few counts of this clonotype. Its antigen is not identified.

Source material: lung tumor tissue. The receptor's source is a man in his 60s with non-small cell lung cancer. The chain recombines TRBV5-1 with TRBJ2-1, with D possibly being TRBD1 (5 bases). The CDR3 spells CASSLVRGFNNEQFF. CDR3 DNA: TGCGCCAGCAGCCTGGTTAGGGGATTTAACAATGAGCAGTTCTTC.